This T cell receptor (beta chain) derives from a study of cytomegalovirus exposure and HLA in healthy donors. Amplification used 60 Vbeta primers and 13 Jbeta primers. The data were produced by immunoSEQ multiplex PCR, yet TCRdb's version contains in-frame clones alone and is incomplete. The data show approximately 140,000 clones, under 80% seen once. The V end was cut by 0 bases, the J end by 0 bases, with 21 bases between. This CDR3 has 19 residues. The germline V gene has CDR1 SGDLS and CDR2 YYNGEE. The study, taken as a whole, reports: Cytomegalovirus-associated status was assigned to fewer than 200 TCR beta chains. A cluster of highly shared sequence variants was likely a sequencing artifact.

Concerning this clone itself: What it binds is not known.

The chain couples TRBV9 to TRBJ1-1; the D gene is possibly TRBD1 (5 bases). This sequence was found in a male donor in good health and CMV-seronegative. Sample: PBMCs. The CDR3 loop is CASSVDSLPGAGVNTEAFF. As DNA, the CDR3 is TGTGCCAGCAGCGTAGATTCGCTACCTGGGGCAGGAGTGAACACTGAAGCTTTCTTT.